Presented here are 19 T cell receptor beta chains from one specimen sequenced in a study of blood T cell repertoires in COVID-19. Profiled with immunoSEQ multiplex PCR; TCRdb holds only in-frame clones, not every one. The sample shows more than 100,000 clones, roughly 89% of them seen only once. Sequenced sample: peripheral blood. Receptor source: a woman in her sixties with COVID-19, enrolled during active disease.

This rearrangement joins TRBV19 to TRBJ1-1, with D unresolved. Germline CDR1 LNHDA, CDR2 SQIVND (reference sequence). Between the trimmed V and J ends, which lost 2 bases and 0 bases, there was a span of 7 bases. CDR3 length: 14 amino acids. The CDR3 here is CASSITVMNTEAFF. Written as DNA, the CDR3 is TGTGCCAGTAGTATAACAGTCATGAACACTGAAGCTTTCTTT.

V is TRBV19 and J is TRBJ2-5; a possible D gene is TRBD1 (5 bases). The V end lost 7 bases, the J end lost 9 bases, and 24 bases lay between the germline ends. The CDR3 loop spans 15 amino acids. From germline, CDR1 is LNHDA and CDR2 SQIVND (reference sequence). In nucleotides, the CDR3 is TGTGCCAGTAAAATGTCGTGGACAACTACTGGGGCCCAGTACTTC. Translating gives CASKMSWTTTGAQYF. Variable domain in full (rest from reference TRBV19 and TRBJ2-5): DGGITQSPKYLFRKEGQNVTLSCEQNLNHDAMYWYRQDPGQGLRLIYYSQIVNDFQKGDIAEGYSVSREKKESFPLTVTSAQKNPTAFYLCASKMSWTTTGAQYFGPGTRLLVL.

The table lists this clone with a count of one. The chain links TRBV11-2 to TRBJ2-5; possible D gene TRBD1, 5 bases. The CDR3 sequence is 14 residues long. Germline V gene data show CDR1 as SGHAT and CDR2 as FQNNGV. Trimming left V 1 base short and J 4 bases short, with 10 bases between. The CDR3 coding sequence is TGTGCCAGCAGCTTAGGCCCTCAGGGAGAGACCCAGTACTTC. This encodes CASSLGPQGETQYF.

CDR3 amino acids: CASTNGANQPQHF. The CDR3 DNA is TGTGCCAGTACAAATGGGGCTAATCAGCCCCAGCATTTT. The V and J genes are TRBV12-3 or TRBV12-4 and TRBJ1-5, with D perhaps TRBD1 (5 bases). V was shortened by 9 bases and J by 4 bases, with 13 bases between the two germline ends. The CDR3 loop spans 13 amino acids.

V is TRBV27 and J is TRBJ1-5; D possibly corresponds to TRBD1 (6 bases). The CDR3 extends over 14 amino acids. V was clipped by 3 bases and J by 6 bases, with 12 bases between them. The germline gives CDR1 MNHEY, CDR2 SMNVEV (reference sequence). The CDR3 bases are TGTGCCAGCAGTTTCGCCGTAGGGGGTCAGCCCCAGCATTTT. The encoded protein is CASSFAVGGQPQHF.

The rearrangement links TRBV6-5 to TRBJ1-5, with D perhaps TRBD1 (6 bases). V was pared by 5 bases and J by 7 bases, with 15 bases between. This CDR3 region has 14 residues. Germline CDR1 is MNHEY and CDR2 is SVGAGI. CDR3 sequence: CASSRNREHQPQHF. The CDR3 DNA reads TGTGCCAGCAGTCGTAACAGGGAACACCAGCCCCAGCATTTT.

This clone was found a few times. J is TRBJ1-5 and V is TRBV23-1; the D is unclear. TRBV23-1 is an ORF; its function is uncertain. This CDR3 is built from 15 residues. The V and J ends lost 6 bases and 5 bases respectively, with 17 bases between them. CDR3 DNA sequence: TGCGCCAGCAGGCCAATTACGGGGTGGGATCAGCCCCAGCATTTT. Translated: CASRPITGWDQPQHF.

The V call is TRBV5-5, the J call TRBJ1-2, with D tentatively TRBD1 (5 bases). The germline gives CDR1 SGHKS, CDR2 YYEKEE (reference sequence). The CDR3 consists of 14 residues. Trimming took off 4 bases at V and 8 bases at J, with 18 bases between the two ends. DNA for the CDR3: TGTGCCAGCAGCCGCCTCAGGGCCGACGACGGCTACACCTTC. Translating it yields CASSRLRADDGYTF.

Only one count was recorded for this clone. This chain links TRBV6-5 with TRBJ2-7; TRBD2 aligns across 10 bases. V trimming: 8 bases; J trimming: 2 bases; junction bases outside the gene matches: 9. The CDR3 length is 15 residues. CDR1 and CDR2 from the germline V gene are MNHEY and SVGAGI. DNA of the CDR3: TGTGCCAGCGGAACCGGGACTAGCGATGCCTACGAGCAGTACTTC. It encodes CASGTGTSDAYEQYF.

The chain joins TRBV19 to TRBJ2-2, with 11 nucleotides matching TRBD1. This CDR3 is 19 amino acids long. J was trimmed by 5 bases and V by 6 bases; bases with no gene match: 17. Germline CDR1 reads LNHDA; CDR2 reads SQIVND (reference sequence). The CDR3 DNA sequence: TGTGCCAGTAGCGGAGCGGCCCGGACAGGGGGCTTATGGACCGGGGAGCTGTTTTTT. Translated, it gives CASSGAARTGGLWTGELFF.

J is TRBJ2-3 and V is TRBV3-1 (or the pseudogene TRBV3-2), with 10 bases identical to TRBD2. CDR1 and CDR2 from the germline V gene are LGHDT and YNNKEL (reference sequence). Trimming at V came to 4 bases and at J to 2 bases, leaving 9 bases not matched to a gene. CDR3 length: 17 residues. The CDR3 coding sequence is TGTGCCAGCAGCCCTATGGGACTAGCGCTTCACACAGATACGCAGTATTTT. Its protein product is CASSPMGLALHTDTQYF.

This chain joins TRBV4-3 and TRBJ1-2; TRBD1 aligns across 10 bases. Germline V CDR1 and CDR2: LGHNA, YSLEER. The CDR3 totals 15 residues. The V segment lost 1 base and the J segment 4 bases; nucleotides outside the gene matches: 3. CDR3 in amino acids: CASSQGTGGGYGYTF. The CDR3 nucleotides read TGCGCCAGCAGCCAAGGGACAGGGGGTGGCTATGGCTACACCTTC.

The genes are TRBV4-3 and TRBJ1-1, with D possibly being TRBD1 (6 bases). The CDR3 is 14 amino acids. V lost 3 bases to trimming and J lost 4 bases, with 12 bases between them. Germline-derived CDR1 and CDR2 are LGHNA and YSLEER. The DNA of the CDR3 is TGCGCCAGCAGCCAGACCAGGGGTGGCACTGAAGCTTTCTTT. Translating it yields CASSQTRGGTEAFF.

The CDR3 DNA is TGCGCCAGCAGCCCGGATGGAGGGCCATCGAACACTGAAGCTTTCTTT. Translated, it gives CASSPDGGPSNTEAFF. This chain uses TRBV5-1 with TRBJ1-1; D unclear. This CDR3 has 16 residues. V lost 4 bases to trimming and J lost 1 base, with 17 bases between them. Germline V gene lookup returns CDR1 SGHRS and CDR2 YFSETQ.

The chain combines TRBV19 with TRBJ1-4; TRBD1 might be the D (6 bases). CDR3 length: 15 amino acids. The germline gives CDR1 LNHDA, CDR2 SQIVND (reference sequence). Trimming pared 3 bases from V and 3 bases from J, leaving 11 bases between. The CDR3 sequence: CASSIARQANEKLFF. CDR3 nucleotides: TGTGCCAGTAGTATCGCTAGACAGGCTAATGAAAAACTGTTTTTT.

The V and J genes are TRBV3-1 (or the pseudogene TRBV3-2) and TRBJ1-2; no firm D call. From germline, CDR1 is LGHDT and CDR2 YNNKEL (reference sequence). V dropped 5 bases and J dropped 5 bases, with 6 bases sitting between them. The CDR3 has 11 amino acids. CDR3 bases: TGTGCCAGCAGCTCAAATTATGGCTACACCTTC. Encoded protein: CASSSNYGYTF.

This clone has a handful of counts. V usage is TRBV19 and J usage is TRBJ2-7; the D gene is possibly TRBD1 (5 bases). The CDR3 has 14 residues. Germline-derived CDR1 and CDR2 are LNHDA and SQIVND (reference sequence). V lost 4 bases to trimming and J lost 3 bases, with 13 bases between them. The DNA for the CDR3 is TGTGCCAGTAGTAACCAGGGATTCTTCTACGAGCAGTACTTC. Translated, it gives CASSNQGFFYEQYF. The full variable domain, completed using reference TRBV19 and TRBJ2-7, is DGGITQSPKYLFRKEGQNVTLSCEQNLNHDAMYWYRQDPGQGLRLIYYSQIVNDFQKGDIAEGYSVSREKKESFPLTVTSAQKNPTAFYLCASSNQGFFYEQYFGPGTRLTVT.

The J gene is TRBJ2-5, the V gene TRBV7-2, with no clear D. Per germline, CDR1 SGHTA and CDR2 FQGNSA. This CDR3 is built from 15 residues. The V end was cut by 1 base, the J end by 0 bases, with 9 bases between. The CDR3 sequence is CASSLGSVYQETQYF. CDR3 bases: TGTGCCAGCAGCTTAGGGAGCGTCTACCAAGAGACCCAGTACTTC.

The chain uses TRBV7-2 and TRBJ2-3; 11 bases line up with TRBD2. The length of the CDR3 is 15 residues. The V segment lost 3 bases and the J segment 10 bases; nucleotides outside the gene matches: 9. The germline gives CDR1 SGHTA, CDR2 FQGNSA. CDR3 in DNA: TGTGCCAGCAGCTTTACTAGCGGGGGACCTGGGGCGCAGTATTTT. Protein sequence: CASSFTSGGPGAQYF.